The 19 T cell receptor beta chains given below trace back to one sample, sequenced in a study of vaccination effects on CD4 cells after COVID-19. Antigen-specific CD4+ T cells were expanded (with viral peptide pools) by the ViraFEST assay ahead of sequencing. Culturing for 10 days preceded CD4+ T cell isolation. Vaccination of participants consisted of two doses of either the BNT162b2 or mRNA-1273 vaccine. The protocol was immunoSEQ multiplex PCR, while the TCRdb copy is restricted to in-frame clones and leaves out a portion. The sample gives some 30,000 clones, around four fifths of which show up once; approximately 1.4% is in the top ten. No antigen is known for these receptors. The specimen comprised CD4+ T cells from PBMCs cultured with HCoV-NL63 spike peptides, sampled after COVID-19 vaccination. These receptors were obtained from a human donor who received a COVID-19 vaccine. Some clones in this sample may be carry-over from other donors' samples.

This chain joins TRBV5-1 and TRBJ1-1; D not certain. The CDR3 runs 14 residues. The V gene lost 0 bases and the J gene lost 0 bases, with 6 bases spanning the gap. In germline, CDR1 is SGHRS, CDR2 YFSETQ. The CDR3 sequence: CASSLARVNTEAFF. CDR3 nucleotide sequence: TGCGCCAGCAGCTTGGCGCGGGTGAACACTGAAGCTTTCTTT.

The chain combines TRBV15 with TRBJ2-5, with D perhaps matching TRBD2 (7 bases). From germline, CDR1 is LNHNV and CDR2 YYDKDF (reference sequence). V gave up 0 bases and J gave up 5 bases, with 28 bases separating them. The CDR3 sequence is 20 residues long. CDR3: CATSRDKGYWGGLGRETQYF. The CDR3 DNA sequence: TGTGCCACCAGCAGAGATAAGGGCTATTGGGGGGGGCTTGGTCGGGAGACCCAGTACTTC.

Details on this clone: Other nucleotide sequences in the sample specify the same CDR3. The rearrangement links TRBV18 to TRBJ1-5, with 10 bases matching TRBD1. V shed 3 bases, J shed 2 bases, and the junction held 1 base outside the gene matches. The germline V gene encodes CDR1 KGHSH and CDR2 LQKENI. The CDR3 runs 15 residues. The CDR3 DNA is TGTGCCAGCTCACCGGGGACAGGGGGCAATCAGCCCCAGCATTTT. Protein product: CASSPGTGGNQPQHF.

This chain connects TRBV28 to TRBJ2-4, with TRBD2 matching 8 bases. Germline loops: CDR1 MDHEN, CDR2 SYDVKM. V shed 2 bases, J shed 0 bases, and the junction held 9 bases outside the gene matches. CDR3 length equals 18 residues. The CDR3 protein is CASSLTNGGALAKNIQYF. CDR3 nucleotide sequence: TGTGCCAGCAGTTTAACAAACGGGGGGGCCCTAGCCAAAAACATTCAGTACTTC.

The CDR3 DNA is TGTGCCAGCAGTGTTCGTGGCGGGGGACCAGATACGCAGTATTTT. This gives the protein CASSVRGGGPDTQYF. The chain has TRBV2 and TRBJ2-3, with 7 bases fitting TRBD2. This CDR3 region has 15 residues. Germline trimming cut 4 bases from V and 4 bases from J; bases unmatched to any gene: 8. From germline, CDR1 is SNHLY and CDR2 FYNNEI.

CDR3 nucleotide sequence: TGTGCCAGCATTTCCTCCGTGGGAGGCTACACCTTC. Translating gives CASISSVGGYTF. The V call is TRBV6-5, the J call TRBJ1-2; D remains ambiguous. CDR3 length: 12 residues. From germline, CDR1 is MNHEY and CDR2 SVGAGI. V dropped 7 bases and J dropped 8 bases, with 14 bases sitting between them.

V is TRBV7-9 and J is TRBJ2-5; tentatively, D is TRBD2 (5 bases). The CDR3 loop spans 12 amino acids. Trimming took 6 bases from V and 3 from J, leaving 8 bases between them. Germline CDR1 and CDR2: SEHNR and FQNEAQ (reference sequence). The CDR3 DNA sequence: TGTGCCAGCAGTTGGGGAGAAGAGACCCAGTACTTC. It translates to CASSWGEETQYF. Combining the CDR3 with reference TRBV7-9 and TRBJ2-5 gives the whole variable domain DTGVSQNPRHKITKRGQNVTFRCDPISEHNRLYWYRQTLGQGPEFLTYFQNEAQLEKSRLLSDRFSAERPKGSFSTLEIQRTEQGDSAMYLCASSWGEETQYFGPGTRLLVL.

The chain has TRBV24-1 and TRBJ2-5, with D perhaps matching TRBD1 (5 bases). Germline CDR1 reads KGHDR; CDR2 reads SFDVKD. The CDR3 runs to 15 residues. V lost 6 bases to trimming and J lost 1 base, with 14 bases between them. The CDR3 DNA is TGTGCCACCAGTCCAGGGCGGCACTCCCAAGAGACCCAGTACTTC. It yields the protein CATSPGRHSQETQYF.

This clone was recorded only once. This chain joins TRBV10-2 and TRBJ2-7; tentatively, D is TRBD2 (6 bases). CDR1 WSHSY and CDR2 SAAADI come from the germline V gene. The CDR3 is made up of 13 amino acids. CDR3 in amino acids: CASGSQKSYEQYV. DNA for the CDR3: TGCGCGAGCGGGTCCCAGAAATCCTACGAGCAGTACGTC.

The gene calls are TRBV7-7 and TRBJ2-5, with TRBD2 identical over 12 bases. Germline CDR1 is SSHAT and CDR2 is FNYEAQ (reference sequence). J was trimmed by 3 bases and V by 5 bases; bases with no gene match: 4. This CDR3 is 15 amino acids long. The CDR3 protein is CASSLRLAGEETQYF. CDR3 nucleotide sequence: TGTGCCAGCAGCCTCCGACTAGCGGGGGAAGAGACCCAGTACTTC. Drawing the rest from reference TRBV7-7 and TRBJ2-5, the complete variable domain is GAGVSQSPRYKVTKRGQDVTLRCDPISSHATLYWYQQALGQGPEFLTYFNYEAQPDKSGLPSDRFSAERPEGSISTLTIQRTEQRDSAMYRCASSLRLAGEETQYFGPGTRLLVL.

In its sample, this clone was seen a few times. The V gene is TRBV11-3, the J gene TRBJ2-4, with 10 nucleotides matching TRBD1. The CDR3 consists of 13 residues. After removal of 0 bases from V and 13 bases from J, the junction contained 3 bases not matched to a gene. Germline CDR1 and CDR2: SGHNT and YENEEA. As DNA, the CDR3 is TGTGCCAGCAGCTTAGAAGGGACAGGGGACCAGTACTTC. This gives the protein CASSLEGTGDQYF.

The chain uses TRBV18 and TRBJ1-4; the D is unclear. CDR1 is KGHSH, CDR2 LQKENI, per germline. This CDR3 spans 17 amino acids. Trimming left V 1 base short and J 0 bases short, with 12 bases between. In DNA, the CDR3 is TGTGCCAGCTCACCACGGAAATTACCATCAACTAATGAAAAACTGTTTTTT. The encoded protein is CASSPRKLPSTNEKLFF.

The chain recombines TRBV7-9 with TRBJ2-3, with D hard to call. V was trimmed by 5 bases and J by 0 bases, leaving 9 bases between them. The CDR3 loop spans 14 amino acids. Per germline, CDR1 SEHNR and CDR2 FQNEAQ (reference sequence). CDR3 bases: TGTGCCAGCAGCCGCGTGGGTAGCACAGATACGCAGTATTTT. Protein product: CASSRVGSTDTQYF.

The V and J genes are TRBV9 and TRBJ2-1, with D uncertain. CDR3 length equals 15 residues. The germline V and J ends were trimmed by 7 bases and 9 bases, with 23 bases remaining between them. Germline-derived CDR1 and CDR2 are SGDLS and YYNGEE. The CDR3 coding sequence is TGTGCCAGCTCCCCAGAGGATGCAGCCTGGGGTGAGCAGTTCTTC. As protein: CASSPEDAAWGEQFF.

CDR3 DNA: TGTGCCAGCAGTGAGCTCATGGGGGGCGGGACAGCTTACGAGCAGTACGTC. Translated: CASSELMGGGTAYEQYV. This sequence joins TRBV6-1 and TRBJ2-7; tentative D call: TRBD1 (7 bases). The CDR3 is made up of 17 amino acids. CDR1 and CDR2 (germline): MNHNS, SASEGT. V lost 3 bases and J lost 4, with 22 bases in between.

This clone was observed a few times. The rearrangement uses TRBV30 and TRBJ1-6; TRBD1 agrees at 12 bases. The CDR3 contains 15 residues. The V and J ends lost 3 bases and 8 bases, in that order; junction bases with no gene match: 5. Germline V gives CDR1 GTSNPN, CDR2 SVGIG (reference sequence). CDR3 loop: CAWRGGTGGHSPLHF. CDR3 coding DNA: TGTGCCTGGAGGGGGGGGACAGGGGGCCATTCACCCCTCCACTTT.

The V call is TRBV5-1, the J call TRBJ2-7; unclear D gene. This CDR3 region has 14 residues. The ends were cut back, 0 bases at V and 0 bases at J, with 7 bases in the middle. The V gene's germline CDR1 is SGHRS and CDR2 YFSETQ. Written as DNA, the CDR3 is TGCGCCAGCAGCTTGGGACCTAGCTCCTACGAGCAGTACGTC. Translating it yields CASSLGPSSYEQYV.

The J gene is TRBJ1-6, the V gene TRBV28; 9 bases fit TRBD1. Trimming took 6 bases from V and 9 from J; bases not matched to a gene: 9. This CDR3 has 15 residues. Germline V gene data show CDR1 as MDHEN and CDR2 as SYDVKM. CDR3 protein: CASRFTTGGVSPLHF. Written as DNA, the CDR3 is TGTGCCAGCAGGTTTACGACAGGGGGGGTTTCACCCCTCCACTTT.

The chain uses TRBV3-1 (or the pseudogene TRBV3-2) and TRBJ1-2, with D unclear. The V gene lost 4 bases and the J gene lost 2 bases, with 14 bases spanning the gap. The germline V gene encodes CDR1 LGHDT and CDR2 YNNKEL (reference sequence). The CDR3 is 15 residues long. CDR3 in DNA: TGTGCCAGCAGCCCATCAGCAGCCGCAAACTATGGCTACACCTTC. Translating gives CASSPSAAANYGYTF.